This paragraph reports one T cell receptor beta chain. This clonotype has a count of ten or more. It has no known antigen specificity. Base qualities are not at hand, and no much larger clone is one base apart. The data derive from a study of CD8 T cells in ankylosing spondylitis (dated by TCRdb to between 2016 and 2019). Study-level background: The study profiled T cell receptor beta repertoires in healthy donors and ankylosing spondylitis patients to find disease-linked TCR variants. The full study cohort comprised around 25 ankylosing spondylitis patients and over 95 healthy donors. Peripheral blood was sampled, and synovial fluid was additionally collected from ankylosing spondylitis patients.

General conclusions and limits of the study: Blood from ankylosing spondylitis patients appeared to be characterized by a TCR beta motif made up of under ten highly homologous amino acid variants. A CD8+ phenotype was shown by the disease-linked clones, which were found at relatively low frequencies in peripheral blood. Some of the motif variants had been reported before in the synovial fluid and blood of reactive arthritis patients, a finding that suggests common disease-initiation mechanisms. According to the report, matched synovial fluid samples from ankylosing spondylitis patients were significantly enriched for the disease-linked clones.

Deletion took 10 bases off V and 6 bases off J, with a span of 9 bases between the germline ends. The CDR3 goes from the cysteine to the phenylalanine over 11 residues. Just CDR3 DNA is preserved here, 33 bases in frame from base 1. In the germline V gene, CDR1 corresponds to MNHEY and CDR2 to SVGEGT. This sample was sequenced with an Illumina HiSeq 2500. Quantitative 5'-RACE with molecular barcodes was used to prepare TCR beta libraries. On the study's bioinformatics: A new computational method based on a probabilistic model of VDJ rearrangement was used to identify disease-linked TCR variants. The raw public reads went through TCRdb reprocessing: fastp at Q25, MiXCR clone calling, in-frame beta chains kept. Identical CDR3 protein sequences are pooled into one entry, listed with their most common genes and DNA. For this entry, the V and J calls and clone size follow TCRdb and not the study's own pipeline. In all, the sample holds roughly 700,000 distinct CDR3 sequences, and 15% to 20% of those were seen once. The top ten hold around 19% of the sample.

Sequenced sample: blood, either unsorted or a sorted T cell fraction (not recorded which). The TCR originated in a male donor with ankylosing spondylitis. The rearrangement combines TRBV6-2 or TRBV6-3 with TRBJ2-2; matching of 5 bases hints at TRBD2 as the D gene. The DNA sequence reads TGTGCCACGCACGGGGCCGGGGAGCTGTTTTTT. The translation is CATHGAGELFF.